The clone carrying this TCR beta chain occurred many times. Its antigen is unidentified. Germline loops: CDR1 SGHTA, CDR2 FQGNSA. CDR3 length: 14 amino acids. V was pared by 2 bases and J by 5 bases, with 6 bases of the junction left unmatched. This sample stems from a study of T cells after yellow fever vaccination. Study at large: SMART-Seq v4 Ultra Low Input prepared libraries from low-cell fractions.

Researchers made TCR cDNA using 5'RACE template switching, and this step added a universal primer site and UMIs. One entry per CDR3 protein results from TCRdb running MiXCR on the 5' RACE reads. The sample consists of about 350,000 distinct CDR3 sequences, 12% of them appearing once. Study-wide results and limits: Primary-vaccination clones mostly resurfaced post-booster (roughly 97% CD4, just under 90% CD8).

This receptor was obtained from a man younger than 35 who received the YFV17D yellow fever vaccine. The sequences come from CD4+ T cells sorted from PBMCs, collected 15 days after the yellow fever booster vaccination. This chain links TRBV7-2 with TRBJ2-7; TRBD2 matches at 7 bases. DNA for the CDR3: TGTGCCAGCAGCTTATTGGGGGGGATGGACGAGCAGTACTTC. This encodes CASSLLGGMDEQYF.